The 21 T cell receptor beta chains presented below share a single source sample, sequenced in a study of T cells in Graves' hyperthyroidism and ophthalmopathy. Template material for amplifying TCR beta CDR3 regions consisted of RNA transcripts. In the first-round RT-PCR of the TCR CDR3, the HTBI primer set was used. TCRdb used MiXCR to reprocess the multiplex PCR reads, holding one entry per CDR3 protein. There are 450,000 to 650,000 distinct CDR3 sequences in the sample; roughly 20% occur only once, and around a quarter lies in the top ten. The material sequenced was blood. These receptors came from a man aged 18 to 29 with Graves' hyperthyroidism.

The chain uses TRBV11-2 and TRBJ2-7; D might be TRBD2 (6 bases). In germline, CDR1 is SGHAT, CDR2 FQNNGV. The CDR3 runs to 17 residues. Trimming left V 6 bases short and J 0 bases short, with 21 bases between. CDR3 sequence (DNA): TGTGCCAGCAGTTTGGGCCCCGGGGCGGGAAACTCCTACGAGCAGTACTTC. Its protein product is CASSLGPGAGNSYEQYF.

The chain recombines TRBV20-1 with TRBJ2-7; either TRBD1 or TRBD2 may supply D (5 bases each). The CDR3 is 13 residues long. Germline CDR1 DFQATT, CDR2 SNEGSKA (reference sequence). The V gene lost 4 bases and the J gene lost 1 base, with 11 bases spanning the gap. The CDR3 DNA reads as TGCAGTGCTACCGGGACGGAGTCCTACGAGCAGTACGTC. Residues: CSATGTESYEQYV.

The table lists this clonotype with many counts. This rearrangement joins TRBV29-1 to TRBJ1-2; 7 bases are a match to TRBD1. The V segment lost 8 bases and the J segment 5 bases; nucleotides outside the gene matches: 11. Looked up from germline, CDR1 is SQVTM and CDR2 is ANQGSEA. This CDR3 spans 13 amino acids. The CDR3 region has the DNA TGCAGCTCGACGCGGACAGGCTCATATGGCTACACCTTC. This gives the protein CSSTRTGSYGYTF.

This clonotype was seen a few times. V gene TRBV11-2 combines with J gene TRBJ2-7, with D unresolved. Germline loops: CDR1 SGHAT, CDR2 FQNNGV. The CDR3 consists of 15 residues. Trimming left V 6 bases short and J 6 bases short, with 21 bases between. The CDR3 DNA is TGTGCCAGCAGGGCGCCGGGCCTCCAACCATGCGAGCAGTACTTC. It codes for CASRAPGLQPCEQYF.

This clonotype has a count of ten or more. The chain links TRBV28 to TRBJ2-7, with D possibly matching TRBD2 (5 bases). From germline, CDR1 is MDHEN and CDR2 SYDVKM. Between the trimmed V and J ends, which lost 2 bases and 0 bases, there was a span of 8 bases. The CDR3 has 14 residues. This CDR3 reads CASSLERVSYEQYF. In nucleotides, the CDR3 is TGTGCCAGCAGTTTAGAGAGGGTCTCCTACGAGCAGTACTTC.

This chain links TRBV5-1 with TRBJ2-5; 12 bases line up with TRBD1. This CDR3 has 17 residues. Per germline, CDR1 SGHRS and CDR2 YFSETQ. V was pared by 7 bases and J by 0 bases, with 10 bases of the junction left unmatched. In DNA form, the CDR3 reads TGCGCCAGCGCATCCGGGACAGGGGGCCCGTACCAAGAGACCCAGTACTTC. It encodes CASASGTGGPYQETQYF.

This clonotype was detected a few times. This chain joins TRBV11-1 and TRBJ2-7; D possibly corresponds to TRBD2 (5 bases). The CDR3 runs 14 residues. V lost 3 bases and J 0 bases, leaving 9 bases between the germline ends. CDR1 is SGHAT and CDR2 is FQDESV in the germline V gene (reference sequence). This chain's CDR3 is CASSLAGHSYEQYF. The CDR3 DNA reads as TGTGCCAGCAGCTTGGCGGGCCACTCCTACGAGCAGTACTTC.

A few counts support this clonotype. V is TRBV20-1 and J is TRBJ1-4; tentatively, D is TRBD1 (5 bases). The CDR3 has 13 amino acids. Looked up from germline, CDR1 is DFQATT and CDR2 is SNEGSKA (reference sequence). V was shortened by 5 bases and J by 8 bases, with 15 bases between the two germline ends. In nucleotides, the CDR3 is TGCAGTGCTCCCTGGAGAGGGGCGGAAAAACTGTTTTTT. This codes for CSAPWRGAEKLFF.

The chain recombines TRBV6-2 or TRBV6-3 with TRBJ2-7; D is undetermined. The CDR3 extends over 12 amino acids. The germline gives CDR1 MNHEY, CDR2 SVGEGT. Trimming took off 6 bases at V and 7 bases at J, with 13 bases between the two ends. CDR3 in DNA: TGTGCCAGCAGCCCTCCAGGCAGGGAGCAGTACTTC. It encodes CASSPPGREQYF.

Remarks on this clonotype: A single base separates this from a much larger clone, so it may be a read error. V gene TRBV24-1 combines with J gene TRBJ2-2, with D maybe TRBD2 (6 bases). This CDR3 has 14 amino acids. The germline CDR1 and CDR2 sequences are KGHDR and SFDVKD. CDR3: CATSDLTRSGELLF. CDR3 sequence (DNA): TGTGCCACCAGTGACTTGACTAGGTCCGGGGAGCTGCTTTTT.

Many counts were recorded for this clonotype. The CDR3: CASSHRDRDRYEQYF. The DNA for the CDR3 is TGTGCCAGCAGCCACAGGGACAGGGACAGATACGAGCAGTACTTC. The rearrangement uses TRBV6-5 and TRBJ2-7; 9 nucleotides match TRBD1. The trim removed 6 bases at V and 4 bases at J, leaving 10 bases unmatched. This CDR3 is built from 15 residues. From germline, CDR1 is MNHEY and CDR2 SVGAGI.

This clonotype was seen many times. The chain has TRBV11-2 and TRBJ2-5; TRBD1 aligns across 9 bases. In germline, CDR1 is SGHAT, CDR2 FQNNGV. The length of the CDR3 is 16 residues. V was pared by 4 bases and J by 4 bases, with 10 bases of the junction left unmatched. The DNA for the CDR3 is TGTGCCAGCAGCTACTACGGACAGGGGTTACGAGAGACCCAGTACTTC. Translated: CASSYYGQGLRETQYF.

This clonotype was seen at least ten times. CDR3 sequence (DNA): TGTGCCATCAGTGAGACGACAGGGCGGGAGACCCAGTACTTC. Amino acids: CAISETTGRETQYF. This chain connects TRBV10-3 to TRBJ2-5, with TRBD1 identical over 7 bases. This CDR3 has 14 residues. Germline V gene sequence: CDR1 ENHRY, CDR2 SYGVKD. With V trimmed by 2 bases and J by 5 bases, 5 bases remained unmatched.

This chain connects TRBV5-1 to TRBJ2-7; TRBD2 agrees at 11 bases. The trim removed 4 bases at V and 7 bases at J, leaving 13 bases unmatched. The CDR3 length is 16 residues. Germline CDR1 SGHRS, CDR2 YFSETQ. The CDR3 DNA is TGCGCCAGCAGCAAGGAACTAGCGGGAGTGTCTAATGAGCAGTACTTC. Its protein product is CASSKELAGVSNEQYF.

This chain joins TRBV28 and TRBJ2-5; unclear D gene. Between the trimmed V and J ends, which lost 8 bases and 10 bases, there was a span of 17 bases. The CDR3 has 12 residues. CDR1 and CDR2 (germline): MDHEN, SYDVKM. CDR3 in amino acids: CASSSVSRIQYF. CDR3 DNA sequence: TGTGCCAGCTCGTCTGTTTCCCGTATCCAGTACTTC.

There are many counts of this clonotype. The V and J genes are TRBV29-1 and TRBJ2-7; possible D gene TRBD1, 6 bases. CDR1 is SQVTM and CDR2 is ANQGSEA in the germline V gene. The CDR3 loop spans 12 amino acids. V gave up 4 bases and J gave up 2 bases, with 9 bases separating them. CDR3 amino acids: CSVAWTAYEQYF. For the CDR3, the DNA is TGCAGCGTTGCATGGACAGCCTACGAGCAGTACTTC.

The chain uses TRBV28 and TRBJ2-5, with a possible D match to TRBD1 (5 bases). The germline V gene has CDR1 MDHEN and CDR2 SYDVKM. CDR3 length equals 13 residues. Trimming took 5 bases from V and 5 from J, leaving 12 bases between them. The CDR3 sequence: CASSIRRAETQYF. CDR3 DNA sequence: TGTGCCAGCAGTATCCGCAGGGCCGAGACCCAGTACTTC.

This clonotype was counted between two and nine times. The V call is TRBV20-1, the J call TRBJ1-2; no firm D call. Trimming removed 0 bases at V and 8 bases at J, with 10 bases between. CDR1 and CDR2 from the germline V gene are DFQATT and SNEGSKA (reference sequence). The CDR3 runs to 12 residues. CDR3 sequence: CSARDQMRGYTF. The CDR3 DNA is TGCAGTGCTAGAGATCAGATGCGGGGCTACACCTTC.

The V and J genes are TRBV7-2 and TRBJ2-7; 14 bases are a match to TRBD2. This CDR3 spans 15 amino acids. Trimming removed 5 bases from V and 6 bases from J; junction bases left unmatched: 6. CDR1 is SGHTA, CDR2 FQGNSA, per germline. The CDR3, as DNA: TGTGCCAGCAGCCCCGGGACTAGCGGGGGCCGCGAGCAGTACTTC. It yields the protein CASSPGTSGGREQYF.

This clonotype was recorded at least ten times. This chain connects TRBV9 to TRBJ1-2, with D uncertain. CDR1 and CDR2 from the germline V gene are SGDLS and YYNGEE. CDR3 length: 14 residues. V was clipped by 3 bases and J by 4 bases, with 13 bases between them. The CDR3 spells CASSEDDRVYGYTF. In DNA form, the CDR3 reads TGTGCCAGCAGCGAGGACGACCGTGTCTATGGCTACACCTTC.

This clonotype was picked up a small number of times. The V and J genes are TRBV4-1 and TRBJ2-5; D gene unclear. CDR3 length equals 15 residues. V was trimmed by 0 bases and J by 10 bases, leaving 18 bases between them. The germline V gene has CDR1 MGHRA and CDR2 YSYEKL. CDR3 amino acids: CASSQEISTWGNQYF. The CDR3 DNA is TGCGCCAGCAGCCAAGAGATATCCACTTGGGGTAACCAGTACTTC.